These 5 T cell receptor beta chains originate from one sample sequenced in a study of T-cell reconstitution after alpha-beta-depleted transplantation in children. Unique molecular identifiers were incorporated into the prepared TCRbeta library. TCRdb reprocessed the PCR reads via MiXCR and lists one record per CDR3 protein. The sample has a few hundred thousand distinct CDR3 sequences, 27% seen once. Sequences were derived from PBMCs, sampled before TCRalphabeta/CD19-depleted stem cell transplant. Receptors were obtained from a boy in the first two years of life with Wiskott-Aldrich syndrome, due to receive a stem cell transplant.

This clonotype was found a few times. This chain joins TRBV4-1 and TRBJ2-7; D is possibly TRBD2 (6 bases). CDR1 and CDR2 from the germline V gene are MGHRA and YSYEKL. Trimming shortened V by 0 bases and J by 3 bases, and 15 bases separated the two germline ends. The length of the CDR3 is 16 residues. This CDR3 is CASSQDLVSGFYEQYF. CDR3 coding DNA: TGCGCCAGCAGCCAAGATTTAGTCAGCGGGTTCTACGAGCAGTACTTC.

This clonotype was counted between two and nine times. The chain links TRBV7-6 to TRBJ1-2, with 10 positions matching TRBD1. Trimming removed 5 bases from V and 0 bases from J; junction bases left unmatched: 9. The CDR3 spans 17 residues. CDR1 and CDR2 (germline): SGHVS, FNYEAQ. CDR3 in amino acids: CASSLLGTGDPNYGYTF. DNA of the CDR3: TGTGCCAGCAGCCTCCTAGGGACAGGGGATCCTAACTATGGCTACACCTTC.

This sequence joins TRBV7-2 and TRBJ2-1, with 10 bases matching TRBD2. With 3 bases clipped from V and 6 bases from J, the junction kept 5 bases outside the gene matches. Germline V CDR1 and CDR2: SGHTA, FQGNSA. The CDR3 covers 15 residues. The CDR3 coding sequence is TGTGCCAGCAGCTTTAGCGGGAGGCGCCTCAATGAGCAGTTCTTC. Translation gives CASSFSGRRLNEQFF.

This chain connects TRBV18 to TRBJ2-7; no reliable D call. Germline V gene lookup returns CDR1 KGHSH and CDR2 LQKENI. V was cut by 4 bases and J by 0 bases, with 16 bases left in between. This CDR3 is 16 amino acids long. The CDR3 region has the DNA TGTGCCAGCTCACTTACTCGGACGTACAGCTCCTACGAGCAGTACTTC. Residues: CASSLTRTYSSYEQYF.

This clonotype was detected only a few times. The gene calls are TRBV28 and TRBJ2-3, with 7 positions matching TRBD1. V trimming: 6 bases; J trimming: 4 bases; junction bases outside the gene matches: 7. Looked up from germline, CDR1 is MDHEN and CDR2 is SYDVKM. There are 14 residues in the CDR3. As DNA, the CDR3 is TGTGCCAGCAGCAACGATACAGGGGCAGATACGCAGTATTTT. Residues: CASSNDTGADTQYF.